This T cell receptor (beta chain) was sequenced in a study of cytomegalovirus exposure and HLA in healthy donors (TCRdb year 2017). At the level of the whole study: In an earlier analysis of approximately 640 of the donors, 276 Gb of sequence data and 95 million to 130 million unique TCR beta sequences from about 179 million T cells were reported. A later genetic analysis took genome-wide SNP genotypes for about three fifths of the 666 donors and used that subset as a discovery cohort. In a later analysis, previously published TCR beta repertoires from 500 to 750 donors were re-analyzed and high-resolution HLA genotyping was added so that TCR occurrence patterns could be studied. Donor age, sex, ethnicity and CMV serostatus were collected together with the repertoire data. In an earlier analysis of 587 of the donors, high-throughput TCR beta sequencing was used to judge whether each TCR beta V gene segment behaved as functional or pseudogenic. Among some 400 genotyped donors of the cohort, an average of approximately 220,000 unique TCR beta nucleotide sequences was sequenced per donor, of which about 20% were non-productive. Along with the approximately 700-subject first cohort, a separate validation cohort of 120 different subjects was used. The study combined high-throughput TCR immunosequencing, statistical association of individual TCRs with disease status, and machine learning to predict cytomegalovirus infection status. HLA typing covered class I and class II loci at four-digit resolution. All discovery cohort repertoires had been generated on a single sequencing platform. An early release covering just under 650 HLA-typed donors comprised about 290 gigabases of sequencing data and 85 million to 100 million unique TCR sequences. Among the approximately 400 genotyped donors, around 81% belonged to the genetic ancestry cluster associated with self-reported Caucasian donors. Four to six DR-DQ haplotypes were handled as single units for association and clustering, since linkage in the cohort was strong. Using immunosequencing, the study profiled T cell repertoires from some 670 subjects and related those repertoires to cytomegalovirus serostatus. Rather than drawing on any new phenotypic data, the later analysis identified candidate immune exposures from TCR beta sequences and the way those sequences occurred across donors. The aim of the study was to test whether cataloging public T cell receptors could identify signatures of past pathogen exposure. The number of typed donors differed by locus: about 620-630 for A, B, C, DRB1 and DQB1; approximately 520 for DQA1; over 600 for DPA1; and 400 to 480 for DPB1.

The V and J ends are trimmed by 5 bases and 0 bases, leaving 16 bases between them. Taken from the germline V gene (reference sequence), the CDR1 and CDR2 loops are MNHEY and SMNVEV. Its CDR3 holds 16 amino acids, cysteine through phenylalanine. The sequence is cut down to CDR3 DNA, 48 bases in frame from base 1. The library was prepared using the immunoSEQ multiplex PCR assay. The multiplex PCR relied on a mix of 60 forward primers for TCR Vbeta segments and 13 reverse primers for TCR Jbeta segments. The CDR3 region of rearranged TCR beta genes was amplified from genomic DNA with a multiplex PCR assay. On the Illumina HiSeq System, the amplified TCR beta libraries were sequenced as 87-base-pair reads. From the authors' description of their analysis: A later analysis counted tens of millions of unique TCR beta chains across the 550 to 700 repertoires, and some 11 million of these chains were shared by at least two donors. To remove PCR and sequencing errors, raw reads were error-corrected and collapsed into unique sequences using a nearest-neighbor algorithm that merged closely related sequences. V, D and J gene segments were assigned by aligning CDR3 sequences to IMGT reference sequences. For a sequence to be retained, a match of at least six nucleotides was required to both a V gene segment and a J gene segment. Rearrangements were classified as productive when the CDR3 lacked stop codons and remained in frame with V and J, and all other rearrangements were classified as non-productive. Following IMGT convention, CDR3 was defined as the stretch from the second conserved V-encoded cysteine to the conserved J-encoded phenylalanine. The earlier analysis of about 610 of the donors excluded any sequence lacking an unambiguous match to a single V gene segment. In an earlier analysis of a few hundred of the donors, a V segment was called functional when productive rearrangements were above 56.7%, and segregating when the standard deviation between donors exceeded 5%. A statistical classification framework was built to diagnose cytomegalovirus status from the catalog of TCR beta chain sequences. A later analysis assigned V and J genes by comparing TCR nucleotide sequences with IMGT/GENE-DB human TR gene sequences. Using the TCRdist pipeline, a later analysis assigned CDR3 sequences along with most-parsimonious VDJ recombination scenarios. In a later analysis, each TCR beta chain was defined by its CDR3 amino acid sequence together with its V-gene family, and reads without a unique V-gene family were excluded. In a later analysis, a few hundred highly shared, low-generation-probability nucleotide sequences were removed to address suspected cross-contamination and a sequencing artifact. In a later analysis, a clonal expansion index was calculated for each public chain from normalized within-repertoire ranks of inferred template counts. A later analysis computed generation probabilities with a VDJ recombination model fitted to out-of-frame rearrangements, and checked the results against IGoR. Hypergeometric tests were used in a later analysis to score TCR-TCR, TCR-HLA and TCR-CMV co-occurrence, with a repertoire-size bias correction applied to the TCR pairs. In a later analysis, false discovery rates were estimated by permuting HLA or CMV assignments 20 times. In a later analysis, co-occurring TCRs were grouped using DBSCAN, with TCRdist sequence similarity added in when clustering inside HLA-allele-positive subsets. Repertoires with fewer than 30,000 or more than 120,000 public chains were left out of co-occurrence clustering, as were five repertoires with anomalous nucleotide sharing. The table comes from immuneACCESS by way of TCRdb, which keeps in-frame sequences with V and J called. Part of the clones is missing from these tables; in studies checked, under half for an unresolved V gene and the rest for unknown reasons. The V and J calls and clone size come from that table; D and trimming were worked out from the DNA. This sample is represented by some 180,000 clones; around 77% of them were singletons. The top ten constitute roughly 3% of the sample.

What the study reported, not specific to this receptor: In a later analysis, the rate of TCR association differed among HLA loci, with DRB1 alleles having the most associated TCRs and HLA-C alleles having the fewest. In this cohort, only TCR beta chains were sequenced, and detectable features were limited by the absence of alpha or paired-chain data. Because the 87-base-pair reads could not distinguish some IMGT-functional V segments, including TRBV6-2 and TRBV6-3, those segments were excluded. Specific HLA alleles were associated with roughly 16,000 TCR beta sequences at a false discovery rate of 0.05 in a later analysis. V-gene and J-gene trimming of TCR beta chains was associated with a missense DCLRE1C variant in a later genetic analysis, and the association was replicated in an independent cohort. Because some donors lacked HLA typing at each locus, the association tests relied only on the typed subset. A later genetic analysis reported fewer N-insertions in productive TCRs among donors in an Asian-associated ancestry cluster than the approximately 670-donor mean. Across donors, most TCR sequences were observed very rarely, whereas some public TCRs were present in many individuals. A further reported finding was that TCR beta sequences accurately predicted the HLA-A and HLA-B alleles for most subjects in the first cohort. When HLA alleles, especially DR and DQ, strongly co-occurred, attributing TCR associations to individual alleles was difficult. In vitro tests confirmed that a few of the cytomegalovirus-associated TCR beta chains recognize cytomegalovirus antigens. In a later analysis, HLA-associated TCR beta chains were found to be more clonally expanded and to have lower generation probabilities than equally common non-associated chains. According to a later analysis, most CMV-associated TCR beta chains appeared to be HLA-restricted, and the HLA associations seemed to be driven largely by CMV exposure. The classifier was reported to diagnose cytomegalovirus status with high specificity and sensitivity in both the original cohort and the validation cohort. A cluster of highly shared sequence variants was judged likely to be a technical artifact of the sequencing pipeline. Fewer than 20 rarely observed V segments, including chromosome 9 orphons, were excluded from the earlier analysis of a few hundred of the donors because counts were too low. Several of the top co-occurrence clusters appeared to be linked to parvovirus B19, influenza, CMV and Epstein-Barr virus, according to a later analysis. Linkage disequilibrium might explain the correlated functional status among segregating V segments, but an unknown experimental factor could not be excluded. It was suggested by the authors that the approach could potentially be generalized to other disease states and immunological phenotypes. A total of fewer than 200 TCR beta chains were listed by the study as associated with cytomegalovirus. The only immune exposure information available for the cohort was CMV serostatus. Sequencing depth was assumed to be roughly uniform across donors in the presence/absence analyses, though that assumption may not hold. Broadly in line with IMGT annotations, most TCR beta V segments showed up in productive rearrangements about 90% or about 30% of the time in an earlier analysis of around 600 of the donors.

In total, fewer than 750 healthy bone marrow donors made up the cohort. Cohort members were all nominally healthy when sampled, although unrecorded immune exposures were likely present. The donor tested CMV seronegative, placing the donor among the approximately 400 seronegative members of the cohort. Each donor provided a peripheral blood sample, and peripheral blood mononuclear cells were used for TCR beta sequencing. The Qiagen DNeasy Blood Extraction Kit was used to extract genomic DNA from the blood cell samples. About this clone: Its cognate antigen has yet to be identified. No base qualities exist here, and no much larger clone lies one base off it.

The sample consisted of PBMCs. The TCR originated in a woman younger than 45 in good health and CMV-seronegative. Recombination linked TRBV27 to TRBJ1-1; the D gene remains uncertain. The DNA is as follows: TGTGCCAGCAGTCCCGCGGGAGACCTATTGAACACTGAAGCTTTCTTT. Protein translation: CASSPAGDLLNTEAFF.